These T cell receptor beta chains were read from a single sample in a study of blood T cell repertoires in COVID-19. Assay used: immunoSEQ multiplex PCR; TCRdb lists only in-frame clones, some missing. The table shows some 160,000 clones, with around four fifths occurring only once. Sequenced: peripheral blood. The source of these receptors is a woman of 80 years or more with COVID-19, enrolled during active disease. The CDR3 runs from the conserved cysteine through the conserved F or W. The D gene is left open where the match is weak. Only some rows state a clone size, as once, few, many or a class for expanded clones.

D gene	V gene	clone size	J gene	CDR3 protein	CDR3 DNA
.	TRBV2	.	TRBJ1-2	CASGRQVKNYGYTF	TGTGCCAGCGGACGACAGGTGAAAAACTATGGCTACACCTTC
.	TRBV7-2	.	TRBJ1-2	CASSFAGIDNGYTF	TGTGCCAGCAGCTTCGCCGGGATTGACAATGGCTACACCTTC
.	TRBV3-1/TRBV3-2	once	TRBJ1-2	CASSQERQLGYGYTF	TGTGCCAGCAGCCAAGAGAGACAGCTGGGGTATGGCTACACCTTC
.	TRBV7-9	.	TRBJ2-1	CASSFETRGRSYNEQFF	TGTGCCAGCAGCTTCGAGACTAGGGGTCGGTCCTACAATGAGCAGTTCTTC
.	TRBV2	.	TRBJ1-4	CASSPGRGGEYLFF	TGTGCCAGCAGTCCAGGGAGGGGCGGTGAATATCTGTTTTTT
.	TRBV19	.	TRBJ1-3	CASSIVTGSGNTIYF	TGTGCCAGTAGTATAGTTACAGGCTCTGGAAACACCATATATTTT
.	TRBV6-6	.	TRBJ1-5	CASSQVGMGNQPQHF	TGTGCCAGCAGCCAAGTGGGCATGGGCAATCAGCCCCAGCATTTT
.	TRBV11-2	.	TRBJ2-1	CASRTRLDYYNEQFF	TGTGCCAGCAGAACTCGACTAGACTATTACAATGAGCAGTTCTTC
.	TRBV5-6	.	TRBJ2-5	CASSSEPPETQYF	TGTGCCAGCAGCTCTGAGCCCCCAGAGACCCAGTACTTC
TRBD2	TRBV9	once	TRBJ2-5	CASSVNSGKGETQYF	TGTGCCAGCAGCGTAAACAGCGGGAAAGGAGAGACCCAGTACTTC
TRBD1	TRBV19	.	TRBJ1-5	CASLATGTDLQPQHF	TGTGCCAGTCTGGCAACGGGGACAGATCTTCAGCCCCAGCATTTT
.	TRBV5-4	.	TRBJ1-2	CASSRGGEGEYGYTF	TGTGCCAGCAGCCGGGGAGGGGAGGGAGAGTATGGCTACACCTTC
.	TRBV24-1	.	TRBJ2-2	CATSEPGLRGNTGELFF	TGTGCCACCAGTGAGCCGGGACTTCGAGGAAACACCGGGGAGCTGTTTTTT
.	TRBV6-4	few	TRBJ2-7	CASSVDSGSYEQYF	TGTGCCAGCAGTGTTGACAGTGGGTCCTACGAGCAGTACTTC
TRBD2	TRBV3-1/TRBV3-2	.	TRBJ2-3	CASSLNSGNTQYF	TGTGCCAGCAGTCTCAATAGCGGGAATACGCAGTATTTT